This T cell receptor beta chain was documented in a study of vaccination and CD4 T cells after COVID-19. Study background: Typically, post-vaccine samples were obtained a median 72 days after dose two, within a range of 14 to 241. Control wells got either CEFX epitopes, HIV-1 Nef peptides, or no peptide at all. Study-level points and caveats: Post-vaccination, and not before, a median roughly 86% of reactive clones appeared in convalescent patients.

The treatment here: roughly 10-day PBMC culture with coronavirus spike peptide pools or control peptides (ViraFEST assay). Cultured CD4+ T-cell DNA underwent Oncomine TCR Beta short-read sequencing. One entry per CDR3 protein results from TCRdb running MiXCR on the PCR reads. The sample has roughly 13,000 distinct CDR3 sequences; just over 60% are singletons. This clonotype was detected only a few times. Its antigen remains unknown. Per the germline V gene, CDR1 is LNHNV and CDR2 is YYDKDF (reference sequence). The V and J ends lost 0 bases and 3 bases, in that order; junction bases with no gene match: 3. The CDR3 is made up of 16 amino acids.

The sequencing sample was made of CD4+ T cells from blood, cultured in vitro. The chain uses TRBV15 and TRBJ1-3; 9 nucleotides align to TRBD1. The receptor was derived from a human donor who had recovered from COVID-19. The CDR3 region has the DNA TGTGCCACCAGCAGAGAGGACAGGGGCGGTGGAAACACCATATATTTT. Translating it yields CATSREDRGGGNTIYF.